These T cell receptor beta chains were read from a single sample in a study of a mutant IDH1 vaccine in newly diagnosed glioma. The protocol was immunoSEQ multiplex PCR, while the TCRdb copy is restricted to in-frame clones and leaves out a portion. The repertoire holds around 56,000 clones, with about 91% as singletons. The starting material was PBMCs, obtained from a glioma patient treated with radiotherapy, temozolomide or both. The receptor source for this set is a man aged 50 or older with glioma. CDR3s include the opening cysteine and the closing phenylalanine or tryptophan. Fields, in order: CDR3 length, D gene, clone size, J gene, V gene, CDR3 protein, CDR3 DNA. D genes are given only for firm matches. Clone size is stated in some rows and not others, as once, few, many or a class when expanded.

length: 17; D: NA; size: once; J: TRBJ1-5; V: TRBV7-9; CDR3: CASSAGQGIGSNQPQHF; DNA: TGTGCCAGCAGCGCGGGGCAGGGAATCGGAAGCAATCAGCCCCAGCATTTT
length: 16; D: TRBD1; size: NA; J: TRBJ2-5; V: TRBV15; CDR3: CATSRDRDRGHETQYF; DNA: TGTGCCACCAGCAGAGATCGGGACAGGGGGCACGAGACCCAGTACTTC
length: 12; D: TRBD1; size: NA; J: TRBJ1-5; V: TRBV28; CDR3: CATDRGDQPQHF; DNA: TGTGCAACCGACAGGGGCGATCAGCCCCAGCATTTT
length: 16; D: TRBD1; size: NA; J: TRBJ1-3; V: TRBV7-9; CDR3: CASSYHRGSSGNTIYF; DNA: TGTGCCAGCAGCTATCACAGGGGCAGCTCTGGAAACACCATATATTTT
length: 15; D: NA; size: NA; J: TRBJ2-5; V: TRBV7-2; CDR3: CASSLIGLLQETQYF; DNA: TGTGCCAGCAGCTTGATTGGACTCCTGCAAGAGACCCAGTACTTC
length: 13; D: NA; size: NA; J: TRBJ1-2; V: TRBV11-2; CDR3: CASSLEGARGYTF; DNA: TGTGCCAGCAGCTTAGAGGGGGCGCGTGGCTACACCTTC
length: 16; D: TRBD2; size: NA; J: TRBJ2-7; V: TRBV28; CDR3: CASSLWGSGKAYEQYF; DNA: TGTGCCAGCAGTTTATGGGGTAGCGGGAAAGCCTACGAGCAGTACTTC
length: 15; D: TRBD1; size: NA; J: TRBJ2-7; V: TRBV11-3; CDR3: CASSLGTGDSYEQYF; DNA: TGTGCCAGCAGCTTAGGGACAGGGGATTCCTACGAGCAGTACTTC
length: 15; D: NA; size: NA; J: TRBJ1-5; V: TRBV5-1; CDR3: CASSLGGGLNQPQHF; DNA: TGCGCCAGCAGCTTGGGTGGAGGGCTCAATCAGCCCCAGCATTTT
length: 15; D: TRBD1; size: NA; J: TRBJ2-5; V: TRBV5-4; CDR3: CASSLTPGQGETQYF; DNA: TGTGCCAGCAGCTTGACCCCGGGACAGGGTGAGACCCAGTACTTC
length: 15; D: NA; size: NA; J: TRBJ1-5; V: TRBV19; CDR3: CASSREGNSNQPQHF; DNA: TGTGCCAGTAGTAGGGAGGGGAATAGCAATCAGCCCCAGCATTTT
length: 12; D: NA; size: NA; J: TRBJ2-5; V: TRBV2; CDR3: CASGWRDETQYF; DNA: TGTGCCAGCGGCTGGAGGGATGAGACCCAGTACTTC
length: 15; D: TRBD2; size: NA; J: TRBJ2-7; V: TRBV10-3; CDR3: CAISGTSGSRYEQYF; DNA: TGTGCCATCAGTGGGACTAGCGGGAGCCGCTACGAGCAGTACTTC
length: 12; D: NA; size: once; J: TRBJ1-2; V: TRBV14; CDR3: CASSPGGYGYTF; DNA: TGTGCCAGCAGCCCGGGGGGGTATGGCTACACCTTC
length: 15; D: NA; size: NA; J: TRBJ1-2; V: TRBV23-1; CDR3: CASSQYWETNYGYTF; DNA: TGCGCCAGCAGTCAATATTGGGAGACTAACTATGGCTACACCTTC
length: 12; D: NA; size: NA; J: TRBJ1-6; V: TRBV5-4; CDR3: CASSLMDSPLHF; DNA: TGTGCCAGCAGCTTGATGGACTCACCCCTCCACTTT
length: 12; D: NA; size: NA; J: TRBJ2-5; V: TRBV15; CDR3: CATSKYQETQYF; DNA: TGTGCCACCAGCAAGTACCAAGAGACCCAGTACTTC
length: 14; D: TRBD1; size: NA; J: TRBJ2-7; V: TRBV28; CDR3: CASSPETGTYEQYF; DNA: TGTGCCAGCAGTCCCGAGACAGGGACCTACGAGCAGTACTTC
length: 15; D: NA; size: NA; J: TRBJ2-1; V: TRBV27; CDR3: CASSLFRSSYNEQFF; DNA: TGTGCCAGCAGTTTATTTCGGAGCTCCTACAATGAGCAGTTCTTC
length: 14; D: TRBD1; size: NA; J: TRBJ1-1; V: TRBV27; CDR3: CASSWTGYNTEAFF; DNA: TGTGCCAGCAGTTGGACAGGGTACAACACTGAAGCTTTCTTT
length: 12; D: NA; size: medium-sized; J: TRBJ2-7; V: TRBV7-9; CDR3: CASSLAPYEQYF; DNA: TGTGCCAGCAGCTTAGCCCCCTACGAGCAGTACTTC
length: 13; D: NA; size: NA; J: TRBJ1-1; V: TRBV7-9; CDR3: CASSLEGGTEAFF; DNA: TGTGCCAGCAGCTTAGAGGGGGGGACTGAAGCTTTCTTT
length: 16; D: NA; size: NA; J: TRBJ1-4; V: TRBV6-5; CDR3: CASSYSTSYTNEKLFF; DNA: TGTGCCAGCAGTTACTCGACCAGTTATACTAATGAAAAACTGTTTTTT
length: 15; D: TRBD2; size: once; J: TRBJ2-3; V: TRBV5-1; CDR3: CASSGSGGTTDTQYF; DNA: TGCGCCAGCAGCGGGAGCGGGGGTACGACAGATACGCAGTATTTT
length: 13; D: NA; size: NA; J: TRBJ1-2; V: TRBV4-3; CDR3: CASSRDWYYGYTF; DNA: TGCGCCAGCAGCCGGGACTGGTACTATGGCTACACCTTC
length: 13; D: NA; size: NA; J: TRBJ1-2; V: TRBV10-2; CDR3: CASSTSTDYGYTF; DNA: TGCGCCAGCAGTACTAGCACAGACTATGGCTACACCTTC
length: 12; D: TRBD1; size: NA; J: TRBJ2-7; V: TRBV10-3; CDR3: CAIGQGAGEQYF; DNA: TGTGCCATCGGGCAGGGGGCCGGAGAGCAGTACTTC
length: 14; D: NA; size: NA; J: TRBJ2-2; V: TRBV5-6; CDR3: CASSLPGSTGELFF; DNA: TGTGCCAGCAGCTTGCCAGGGAGCACCGGGGAGCTGTTTTTT
length: 14; D: TRBD1; size: NA; J: TRBJ2-7; V: TRBV7-9; CDR3: CASRPTGGIVEQYF; DNA: TGTGCCAGCAGACCGACAGGGGGAATTGTCGAGCAGTACTTC
length: 14; D: TRBD1; size: NA; J: TRBJ2-7; V: TRBV28; CDR3: CASSRTGMTYEQYF; DNA: TGTGCCAGCAGCCGGACAGGGATGACCTACGAGCAGTACTTC
length: 15; D: TRBD1; size: NA; J: TRBJ2-5; V: TRBV9; CDR3: CASSAMDRDLETQYF; DNA: TGTGCCAGCAGCGCCATGGACAGGGACTTAGAGACCCAGTACTTC
length: 12; D: NA; size: few; J: TRBJ1-5; V: TRBV7-9; CDR3: CASSQGSQPQHF; DNA: TGTGCCAGCAGCCAAGGGAGTCAGCCCCAGCATTTT
length: 14; D: TRBD1; size: NA; J: TRBJ1-1; V: TRBV7-2; CDR3: CASSRRQGNTEAFF; DNA: TGTGCCAGCAGCCGACGACAGGGGAACACTGAAGCTTTCTTT
length: 15; D: NA; size: NA; J: TRBJ2-7; V: TRBV6-6; CDR3: CASSYPEYSSYEQYF; DNA: TGTGCCAGCAGTTACCCGGAGTATAGCTCCTACGAGCAGTACTTC
length: 13; D: NA; size: NA; J: TRBJ1-2; V: TRBV7-2; CDR3: CATTKEFNYGYTF; DNA: TGTGCCACTACGAAGGAGTTCAACTATGGCTACACCTTC
length: 14; D: NA; size: NA; J: TRBJ1-4; V: TRBV7-7; CDR3: CASSLGPGNEKLFF; DNA: TGTGCTAGCAGCTTGGGGCCCGGGAATGAAAAACTGTTTTTT
length: 13; D: TRBD1; size: NA; J: TRBJ1-5; V: TRBV11-2; CDR3: CASSIDRDQPQHF; DNA: TGTGCCAGCAGCATCGACAGGGATCAGCCCCAGCATTTT
length: 14; D: NA; size: once; J: TRBJ1-2; V: TRBV27; CDR3: CASSPGTVNYGYTF; DNA: TGTGCCAGCAGTCCCGGGACGGTTAACTATGGCTACACCTTC
length: 14; D: NA; size: NA; J: TRBJ1-2; V: TRBV5-6; CDR3: CASSFPSGNYGYTF; DNA: TGTGCCAGCAGCTTCCCGAGCGGTAACTATGGCTACACCTTC
length: 14; D: NA; size: NA; J: TRBJ1-2; V: TRBV18; CDR3: CASSPQTPNYGYTF; DNA: TGTGCCAGCTCACCGCAGACACCTAACTATGGCTACACCTTC
length: 14; D: NA; size: NA; J: TRBJ1-1; V: TRBV7-9; CDR3: CASSLVLQNTEAFF; DNA: TGTGCCAGCAGCTTAGTTCTCCAAAACACTGAAGCTTTCTTT
length: 13; D: TRBD1; size: once; J: TRBJ2-5; V: TRBV10-1; CDR3: CASRRDRGETQYF; DNA: TGCGCCAGCAGAAGGGACAGGGGGGAGACCCAGTACTTC
length: 15; D: TRBD2; size: NA; J: TRBJ2-7; V: TRBV27; CDR3: CASSSGTSATYEQYF; DNA: TGTGCCAGCAGTTCTGGGACTAGCGCTACCTACGAGCAGTACTTC
length: 15; D: NA; size: NA; J: TRBJ2-5; V: TRBV5-6; CDR3: CASSLTPRIEETQYF; DNA: TGTGCCAGCAGCTTGACCCCGAGAATCGAAGAGACCCAGTACTTC
length: 15; D: NA; size: NA; J: TRBJ1-1; V: TRBV18; CDR3: CASSPLSDRYTEAFF; DNA: TGTGCCAGCTCACCCCTCAGTGACAGGTACACTGAAGCTTTCTTT
length: 15; D: NA; size: NA; J: TRBJ2-7; V: TRBV27; CDR3: CASSFSGVGSYEQYF; DNA: TGTGCCAGCAGTTTTAGTGGGGTGGGCTCCTACGAGCAGTACTTC
length: 14; D: NA; size: NA; J: TRBJ1-6; V: TRBV7-2; CDR3: CASGLGVYNSPLHF; DNA: TGTGCCAGCGGACTCGGCGTCTATAATTCACCCCTCCACTTT
length: 14; D: TRBD1; size: NA; J: TRBJ2-7; V: TRBV30; CDR3: CAWSEGQGPYEQYF; DNA: TGTGCCTGGAGTGAGGGACAGGGCCCCTACGAGCAGTACTTC